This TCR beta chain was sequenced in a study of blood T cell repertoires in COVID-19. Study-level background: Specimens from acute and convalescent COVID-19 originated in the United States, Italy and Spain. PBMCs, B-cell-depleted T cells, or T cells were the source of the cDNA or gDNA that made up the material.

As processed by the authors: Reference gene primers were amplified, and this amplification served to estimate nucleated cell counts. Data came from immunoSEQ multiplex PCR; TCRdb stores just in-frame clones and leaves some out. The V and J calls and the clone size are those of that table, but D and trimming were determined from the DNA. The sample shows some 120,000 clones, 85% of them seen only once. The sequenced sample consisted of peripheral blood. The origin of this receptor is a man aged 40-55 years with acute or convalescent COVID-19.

This CDR3 reads CASSVEGLGNSPLHF. CDR3 coding DNA: TGTGCCAGCAGCGTAGAGGGACTGGGTAATTCACCCCTCCACTTT. This chain uses TRBV9 with TRBJ1-6; TRBD1 might be the D (5 bases). Germline V CDR1 and CDR2: SGDLS, YYNGEE. V was trimmed by 0 bases and J by 6 bases, leaving 10 bases between them. There are 15 residues in the CDR3.